This is a list of T cell receptor beta chains from one sample in a study of radiation and T cells in renal cell carcinoma. The protocol was immunoSEQ multiplex PCR, while the TCRdb copy is restricted to in-frame clones and leaves out a portion. The sample lists 150,000 or so clones, around 89% seen once, with approximately 11% in the top ten. The sequenced sample was blood, obtained from a patient whose treatment included radiotherapy and nephrectomy. Every receptor here comes from a woman in her 50s with renal cell carcinoma. CDR3s include the opening cysteine and the closing phenylalanine or tryptophan. The D gene is left open where the match is weak. Where a row states a size, it is once, few, many or the class of an expanded clone; other rows omit it.

>TRBV19|.|14|.|TRBJ1-2
TGTGCCAGTAGTTTATGGATGGTGAACTATGGCTACACCTTC
CASSLWMVNYGYTF
>TRBV6-6|TRBD1|14|once|TRBJ2-2
TGTGCCAGCACCACAGGGGCCCACACCGGGGAGCTGTTTTTT
CASTTGAHTGELFF
>TRBV2|.|14|few|TRBJ1-4
TGTGCCAGTGCTCCGGGGGGAATGAATGAAAAACTGTTTTTT
CASAPGGMNEKLFF
>TRBV4-2|.|17|.|TRBJ1-2
TGTGCCAGCAGCCAAGACATCGCAGGGGCTTTGGACTATGGCTACACCTTC
CASSQDIAGALDYGYTF
>TRBV6-6|TRBD1|15|.|TRBJ1-6
TGTGCCAGCAGTCCCGACAGGGTAGTCGGTTCACCCCTCCACTTT
CASSPDRVVGSPLHF
>TRBV6-5|.|13|.|TRBJ1-4
TGTGCCAGCAGTTACTCTGGGGGGGAAAAACTGTTTTTT
CASSYSGGEKLFF
>TRBV2|.|15|.|TRBJ2-3
TGTGCCAGCAGTGAAGTCCTGTCACGCACAGATACGCAGTATTTT
CASSEVLSRTDTQYF
>TRBV5-6|TRBD1|15|.|TRBJ2-3
TGTGCCAGCAGCCAAAGGGGGCTTGGTACAGATACGCAGTATTTT
CASSQRGLGTDTQYF
>TRBV4-3|.|16|.|TRBJ2-1
TGCGCCAGCAGCCAGCGCCCCGGGGGTCCCTACAATGAGCAGTTCTTC
CASSQRPGGPYNEQFF
>TRBV6-5|.|14|.|TRBJ1-2
TGTGCCAGCCTTAGTCCAGGGAGGTTCGTAGGCTACACCTTC
CASLSPGRFVGYTF
>TRBV6-5|.|14|.|TRBJ1-1
TGTGCCAGCAGATCGCCGAGGGGCATCACTGAAGCTTTCTTT
CASRSPRGITEAFF
>TRBV6-6|.|15|.|TRBJ1-5
TGTGCCAGCAGTTATGGTAGGACAAGCAATCAGCCCCAGCATTTT
CASSYGRTSNQPQHF
>TRBV6-5|.|15|.|TRBJ2-1
TGTGCCAGCAGTTACCTCTCCCCAGTCTACAATGAGCAGTTCTTC
CASSYLSPVYNEQFF
>TRBV7-2|TRBD2|15|.|TRBJ2-5
TGTGCCAGCAACGGTCAAGCGGGGGGGCGTGAGACCCAGTACTTC
CASNGQAGGRETQYF
>TRBV11-2|.|16|.|TRBJ2-7
TGTGCCAGCAGCACCCGGGGGGCTAGCGGACTCTACGAGCAGTACTTC
CASSTRGASGLYEQYF
>TRBV7-2|.|16|.|TRBJ1-1
TGTGCCAGCAGCCTAAACTCCGGGACCGCGTACCTCGAGGCTTTCTTT
CASSLNSGTAYLEAFF
>TRBV9|TRBD2|16|.|TRBJ2-3
TGTGCCAGCAGCGCCGCACTAGCGGTCGGGGCAGATACGCAGTATTTT
CASSAALAVGADTQYF
>TRBV7-9|.|13|once|TRBJ2-3
TGTGCCAGCAGCTTAGGGACCGGGGATACGCAGTATTTT
CASSLGTGDTQYF
>TRBV7-2|.|14|few|TRBJ1-2
TGTGCCAGCAGCAAGTGGGACGGTCCCTATGGCTACACCTTC
CASSKWDGPYGYTF
>TRBV27|TRBD1|14|.|TRBJ2-7
TGTGCCAGCAGTCCTGCCGGGACAGATTACGAGCAGTACTTC
CASSPAGTDYEQYF
>TRBV6-1|.|11|once|TRBJ1-2
TGTGCCACTACAGTGAACTATGGCTACACCTTC
CATTVNYGYTF
>TRBV9|.|16|.|TRBJ1-4
TGTGCCAGCAGCGGAGGATCCTCTGCAACTAATGAAAAACTGTTTTTT
CASSGGSSATNEKLFF
>TRBV30|TRBD1|15|.|TRBJ2-5
TGTGCCTGGAGTGAAAGCAGGACAGGTCGAGAGACCCAGTACTTC
CAWSESRTGRETQYF
>TRBV14|.|18|.|TRBJ1-2
TGTGCCAGCAGCCAAGATCGGAGGGGTCGCAGTGGGTTCCTGGGCTACACCTTC
CASSQDRRGRSGFLGYTF
>TRBV6-1|TRBD1|11|.|TRBJ2-7
TGTGCCAGCGACAGGGACCACGAGCAGTACTTC
CASDRDHEQYF
>TRBV6-1|TRBD1|15|.|TRBJ1-5
TGTGCCAGCAGTGCGTCGGCAGGGGGCCGCCAGCCCCAGCATTTT
CASSASAGGRQPQHF
>TRBV29-1|TRBD1|12|.|TRBJ2-1
TGCAGCGGAGATACAGGGGACAATGAGCAGTTCTTC
CSGDTGDNEQFF
>TRBV7-9|.|14|.|TRBJ1-5
TGTGCCAGCAGCTCTGGGCGTAACAATCAGCCCCAGCATTTT
CASSSGRNNQPQHF
>TRBV29-1|TRBD1|13|.|TRBJ1-2
TGCAGCGTTGATCGACAGGGGTCATATGGCTACACCTTC
CSVDRQGSYGYTF
>TRBV19|.|14|.|TRBJ1-4
TGTGCCAGTAGTATAGGGACCGCAAATGAAAAACTGTTTTTT
CASSIGTANEKLFF
>TRBV6-6|.|13|.|TRBJ1-1
TGTGCCAGCAGTTTTCGGGGTTACGTTGAAGCTTTCTTT
CASSFRGYVEAFF
>TRBV6-5|TRBD1|13|.|TRBJ1-2
TGTGCCAGCAGGCTAGACAGGGGTTATGGCTACACCTTC
CASRLDRGYGYTF
>TRBV4-1|TRBD1|15|.|TRBJ2-7
TGCGCCAGCAGCCCACGGGACAGTTCAGCCTACGAGCAGTACTTC
CASSPRDSSAYEQYF
>TRBV25-1|.|16|.|TRBJ1-1
TGTGCCAGCAGTGAATGGGGGGGGGTTGTGAACACTGAAGCTTTCTTT
CASSEWGGVVNTEAFF
>TRBV7-9|.|17|.|TRBJ1-1
TGTGCCAGCAGCACTACAGGAGGGTGGGAGAGGAACACTGAAGCTTTCTTT
CASSTTGGWERNTEAFF
>TRBV6-5|.|14|.|TRBJ1-1
TGTGCCAGCACCGACCGGTCCAGGAACACTGAAGCTTTCTTT
CASTDRSRNTEAFF
>TRBV9|.|15|.|TRBJ2-5
TGTGCCAGCAGCGCAACCCCAGGACCCGAGGAGACCCAGTACTTC
CASSATPGPEETQYF
>TRBV7-2|.|15|.|TRBJ2-2
TGTGCCAGCAGCTCGGGCGGGGTGAACACCGGGGAGCTGTTTTTT
CASSSGGVNTGELFF
>TRBV4-2|.|16|.|TRBJ2-3
TGTGCCAGCAGCCGAACCGACCCGCTAAGCACAGATACGCAGTATTTT
CASSRTDPLSTDTQYF
>TRBV7-2|.|16|.|TRBJ1-6
TGTGCCAGCAGCTTAACCCCCGGATCCTATAATTCACCCCTCCACTTT
CASSLTPGSYNSPLHF
>TRBV2|.|14|.|TRBJ2-7
TGTGCCAGTAATCTCGGGACACTCTCCTACGAGCAGTACTTC
CASNLGTLSYEQYF
>TRBV6-6|.|16|.|TRBJ2-3
TGTGCCAGCTCCTCGGCCAGCAATGTGGTCGGGGATACGCAGTATTTT
CASSSASNVVGDTQYF
>TRBV10-3|.|14|.|TRBJ2-1
TGTGCCATCAGTGAGGCGGGGAGGCCCGGTGAGCAGTTCTTC
CAISEAGRPGEQFF
>TRBV30|TRBD1|14|.|TRBJ1-4
TGTGCCGGGGGACAGTACAATGCGGATGAAAAACTGTTTTTT
CAGGQYNADEKLFF
>TRBV4-3|.|16|.|TRBJ2-1
TGCGCCAGCAGCCAAGACGGAGGGGGTTCCTACAATGAGCAGTTCTTC
CASSQDGGGSYNEQFF
>TRBV6-6|TRBD2|15|few|TRBJ2-7
TGTGCCAGCAGTCCTAGGACTAGCGGGGATCGCGAGCAGTACTTC
CASSPRTSGDREQYF
>TRBV19|.|14|.|TRBJ1-1
TGTGCCACACCGCGGACCGGGACTTCTGGAGAAGCTTTCTTT
CATPRTGTSGEAFF
>TRBV2|TRBD1|13|.|TRBJ2-1
TGTGCCATTACGGGACAGGGGGGCAATGAGCAGTTCTTC
CAITGQGGNEQFF
>TRBV30|.|12|once|TRBJ2-2
TGTGCCTGGAATGAGGGCACCGGGGAGCTGTTTTTT
CAWNEGTGELFF
>TRBV11-2|TRBD1|15|.|TRBJ1-1
TGTGCCAGCAGCTTAGTCTACAGGGGGAACACTGAAGCTTTCTTT
CASSLVYRGNTEAFF
>TRBV2|.|15|.|TRBJ2-3
TGTGCCAGCGGGGAACGGCTTACTAGCACAGATACGCAGTATTTT
CASGERLTSTDTQYF
>TRBV4-3|.|15|once|TRBJ1-3
TGCGCCAGCAGCCAAGATCCAAGCTCTGGAAACACCATATATTTT
CASSQDPSSGNTIYF
>TRBV6-5|.|14|few|TRBJ1-1
TGTGCCAGCAGTTACTCTACGGGTAGCACTGAAGCTTTCTTT
CASSYSTGSTEAFF